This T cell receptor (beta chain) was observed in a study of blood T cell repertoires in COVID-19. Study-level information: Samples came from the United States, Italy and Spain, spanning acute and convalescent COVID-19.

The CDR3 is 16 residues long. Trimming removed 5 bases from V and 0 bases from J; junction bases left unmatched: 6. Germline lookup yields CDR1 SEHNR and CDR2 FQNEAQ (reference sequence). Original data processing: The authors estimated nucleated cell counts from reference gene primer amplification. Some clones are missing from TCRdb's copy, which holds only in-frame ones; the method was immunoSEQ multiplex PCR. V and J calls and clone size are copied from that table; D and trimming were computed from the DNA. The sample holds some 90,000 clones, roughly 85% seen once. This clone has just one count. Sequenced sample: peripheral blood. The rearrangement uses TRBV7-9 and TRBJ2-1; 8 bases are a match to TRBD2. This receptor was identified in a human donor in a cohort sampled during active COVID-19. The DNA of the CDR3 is TGTGCCAGCAGCGGCCCCAGCGGGAGCTCCTACAATGAGCAGTTCTTC. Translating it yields CASSGPSGSSYNEQFF.